What follows is one TCR beta chain and its context. Its specificity is not known. Clones were sequenced by immunoSEQ multiplex PCR, and TCRdb holds only the in-frame ones, with some missing. The sample includes roughly 90,000 clones, under 95% of them seen just once. This specimen belongs to a study of T cells in localized non-small cell lung cancer. Overall study findings and caveats: There was an association of higher blood T cell density with longer overall survival.

The receptor's source is a woman aged 35-70 years with stage II squamous cell lung carcinoma. This specimen consisted of PBMCs, obtained before any cancer treatment.

CDR3 amino acids: CASSLGQGLGYEQYF. The CDR3 region has the DNA TGTGCCAGCAGCTTAGGGCAGGGGTTGGGGTACGAGCAGTACTTC. This chain joins TRBV7-2 and TRBJ2-7; a possible D gene is TRBD1 (6 bases). CDR1 is SGHTA, CDR2 FQGNSA, per germline. This CDR3 comprises 15 residues. Trimming took off 1 base at V and 4 bases at J, with 14 bases between the two ends.